This TCR beta chain was obtained from a study of shared clonotypes between healthy human individuals. Findings and caveats of the study: Genetic and exposure-history diversity was limited by the few donors. Sampling covered blood only; tissue repertoires likely differ.

Comment on this clone: Its antigen remains unidentified.

Selected positively for CCR7 and CD45RO-negative, naive CD8 cells excluded terminally differentiated effector memory CD45RA+ cells. Several immunoSEQ plates held equal portions of the genomic DNA taken from each subset. The input for sorted-subset replicate PCRs was around 0.2 ug DNA, around 27,000 T cell genomes. Assay: immunoSEQ multiplex PCR; the TCRdb copy retains only in-frame clones and omits some. The data show about 680,000 clones, around 90% seen once. CDR1 and CDR2 (germline): SGHAT, FQNNGV. This CDR3 has 17 amino acids. The ends lost 1 base at V and 6 bases at J; junction bases unmatched: 9.

The chain is built from TRBV11-2 and TRBJ2-1; 10 bases align to TRBD2. The TCR originated in a man aged 25-45 years in good health. Sequences were obtained from naive CD8+ T cells sorted from blood. CDR3 sequence (DNA): TGTGCCAGCAGCTTAGTTCTAGCGGGAGTTTCTTCCAATGAGCAGTTCTTC. This codes for CASSLVLAGVSSNEQFF.